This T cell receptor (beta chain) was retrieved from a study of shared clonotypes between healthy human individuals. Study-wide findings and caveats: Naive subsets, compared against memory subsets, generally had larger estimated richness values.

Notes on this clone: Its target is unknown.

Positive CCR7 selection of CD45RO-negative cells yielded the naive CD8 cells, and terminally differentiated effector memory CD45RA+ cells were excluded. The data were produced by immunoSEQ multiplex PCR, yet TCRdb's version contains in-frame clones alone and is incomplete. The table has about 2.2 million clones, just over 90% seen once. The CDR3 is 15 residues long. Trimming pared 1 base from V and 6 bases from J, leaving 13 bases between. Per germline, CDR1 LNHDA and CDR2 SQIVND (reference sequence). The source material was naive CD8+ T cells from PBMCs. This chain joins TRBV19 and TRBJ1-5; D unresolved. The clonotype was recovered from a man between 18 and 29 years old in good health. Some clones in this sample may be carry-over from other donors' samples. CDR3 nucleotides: TGTGCCAGTAGTATAGGGGTGACTGGAGCTCAGCCCCAGCATTTT. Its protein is CASSIGVTGAQPQHF.